These 28 T cell receptor beta chains originate from one sample sequenced in a study of CD8 T cells in Susac syndrome. Random hexamers were used to reverse transcribe the RNA input (roughly 0.5 to 1 ug). TCRdb recomputed calls from the immunoSEQ multiplex PCR reads with MiXCR, one row per CDR3 protein. The table records under 150,000 distinct CDR3 sequences, 90% to 95% of them present only once. Sequenced input: CD8+ T cells from PBMCs. All receptors come from a human donor with multiple sclerosis.

This sequence joins TRBV4-1 and TRBJ1-2; perhaps TRBD1 as D (6 bases). The CDR3 is 15 amino acids. The V and J ends lost 1 base and 4 bases respectively, with 13 bases between them. Germline V gene data show CDR1 as MGHRA and CDR2 as YSYEKL. The CDR3 here is CASSQGAQGTYGYTF. Written as DNA, the CDR3 is TGCGCCAGCAGCCAAGGGGCCCAGGGGACCTATGGCTACACCTTC.

The V and J genes are TRBV28 and TRBJ2-1, with TRBD2 identical over 11 bases. Germline CDR1 reads MDHEN; CDR2 reads SYDVKM. V was pared by 4 bases and J by 6 bases, with 14 bases of the junction left unmatched. This CDR3 spans 18 amino acids. The CDR3: CASSSRALSGRALNEQFF. CDR3 DNA sequence: TGTGCCAGCAGTTCCCGGGCGCTTAGCGGGAGGGCCCTCAATGAGCAGTTCTTC.

The V gene is TRBV5-1, the J gene TRBJ2-4; perhaps TRBD2 as D (6 bases). The germline gives CDR1 SGHRS, CDR2 YFSETQ. This CDR3 spans 16 amino acids. The V gene lost 2 bases and the J gene lost 2 bases, with 14 bases spanning the gap. This CDR3 reads CASSFSGGGTKNIQYF. The CDR3 DNA reads as TGCGCCAGCAGCTTCTCGGGCGGCGGGACCAAAAACATTCAGTACTTC.

The chain carries TRBV7-9 and TRBJ2-7, with D perhaps TRBD1 (6 bases). V was pared by 2 bases and J by 2 bases, with 13 bases between. CDR1 is SEHNR and CDR2 is FQNEAQ in the germline V gene (reference sequence). This CDR3 contains 15 residues. The CDR3 is CASSLPGHLTYEQYF. The DNA of the CDR3 is TGTGCCAGCAGCTTACCGGGACATCTGACCTACGAGCAGTACTTC.

The sample holds one count of this clonotype. V and J are TRBV29-1 and TRBJ1-2; 7 positions agree with TRBD1. After removal of 4 bases from V and 3 bases from J, the junction contained 11 bases not matched to a gene. CDR1 and CDR2 from the germline V gene are SQVTM and ANQGSEA. The CDR3 covers 15 residues. In DNA, the CDR3 is TGCAGCGTTGGCCCCCCGACAGGGCCAGACTATGGCTACACCTTC. Translation: CSVGPPTGPDYGYTF. Filled out from reference TRBV29-1 and TRBJ1-2, the complete variable domain reads SAVISQKPSRDICQRGTSLTIQCQVDSQVTMMFWYRQQPGQSLTLIATANQGSEATYESGFVIDKFPISRPNLTFSTLTVSNMSPEDSSIYLCSVGPPTGPDYGYTFGSGTRLTVV.

The J gene is TRBJ2-1, the V gene TRBV7-9; D is perhaps TRBD2 (7 bases). There are 15 residues in the CDR3. Looked up from germline, CDR1 is SEHNR and CDR2 is FQNEAQ (reference sequence). Trimming took off 5 bases at V and 3 bases at J, with 14 bases between the two ends. Here the CDR3 DNA reads TGTGCCAGCAGCGAAGGGGGGGCAAACTACAATGAGCAGTTCTTC. It is translated as CASSEGGANYNEQFF. The whole variable domain, remainder taken from reference TRBV7-9 and TRBJ2-1, is DTGVSQNPRHKITKRGQNVTFRCDPISEHNRLYWYRQTLGQGPEFLTYFQNEAQLEKSRLLSDRFSAERPKGSFSTLEIQRTEQGDSAMYLCASSEGGANYNEQFFGPGTRLTVL.

The V gene is TRBV4-1, the J gene TRBJ2-1; D unresolved. The CDR3 is 12 residues long. Germline CDR1 reads MGHRA; CDR2 reads YSYEKL. Trimming left V 3 bases short and J 6 bases short, with 6 bases between. CDR3 in amino acids: CASSQVINEQFF. The CDR3 DNA reads TGCGCCAGCAGCCAGGTCATCAATGAGCAGTTCTTC.

The chain recombines TRBV3-1 with TRBJ2-5; no firm D call. The CDR3 runs to 15 residues. Trimming took off 1 base at V and 2 bases at J, with 11 bases between the two ends. Germline V gene sequence: CDR1 LGHDT, CDR2 YNNKEL (reference sequence). The CDR3 DNA reads TGTGCCAGCAGCCAAGGTTACGGTTCGCAAGAGACCCAGTACTTC. Protein: CASSQGYGSQETQYF.

This clonotype was seen just once. The chain uses TRBV14 and TRBJ1-2, with unresolved D. Trimming removed 0 bases at V and 8 bases at J, with 10 bases between. Per germline, CDR1 SGHDN and CDR2 FVKESK. The CDR3 runs to 13 residues. The CDR3, as DNA: TGTGCCAGCAGCCAAGATAGGAGGTACGGCTACACCTTC. Its protein product is CASSQDRRYGYTF.

This chain links TRBV2 with TRBJ1-2; D is undetermined. Trimming took 6 bases from V and 12 from J, leaving 17 bases between them. This CDR3 contains 12 residues. Germline V gene lookup returns CDR1 SNHLY and CDR2 FYNNEI. The CDR3 protein is CASRGNRIRDTF. CDR3 bases: TGTGCCAGCAGAGGGAATCGGATTCGGGACACCTTC.

This clonotype came up once. The CDR3 does not end in the conserved phenylalanine or tryptophan, so this is likely a read error. The chain couples TRBV19 to TRBJ1-1, with a possible D match to TRBD1 (5 bases). Germline V lookup: CDR1 LNHDA, CDR2 SQIVND (reference sequence). The CDR3 sequence is 14 residues long. The V end lost 6 bases, the J end lost 5 bases, and 16 bases lay between the germline ends. The CDR3 reads CASRGGTGLTEAFL. The CDR3 nucleotides read TGTGCCAGTAGGGGGGGAACAGGATTAACTGAAGCTTTCCTT.

The chain employs TRBV7-8 and TRBJ1-2, with 11 bases aligning to TRBD1. J gave up 8 bases and V 5 bases, and 10 bases lay outside the gene matches. This CDR3 region has 15 residues. In germline, CDR1 is SGHVS, CDR2 FQNEAQ. CDR3: CASSLGPGQGDGYTF. CDR3 bases: TGTGCCAGCAGCCTGGGACCGGGACAGGGGGACGGCTACACCTTC. The whole variable domain, remainder taken from reference TRBV7-8 and TRBJ1-2, is GAGVSQSPRYKVAKRGQDVALRCDPISGHVSLFWYQQALGQGPEFLTYFQNEAQLDKSGLPSDRFFAERPEGSVSTLKIQRTQQEDSAVYLCASSLGPGQGDGYTFGSGTRLTVV.

The CDR3 coding sequence is TGTGCCAGCAGCAAAGCCCGGACTTCGAGGGTAGAGACCCAGTACTTC. Amino acids: CASSKARTSRVETQYF. The chain combines TRBV21-1 with TRBJ2-5; TRBD2, the table's D call, was not compared with the DNA. TRBV21-1 represents a pseudogene. The length of the CDR3 is 16 residues.

The chain recombines TRBV30 with TRBJ1-1; D remains ambiguous. Germline V gene data show CDR1 as GTSNPN and CDR2 as SVGIG (reference sequence). Trimming cost V 0 bases and J 6 bases, with 11 bases left between them. The CDR3 consists of 13 residues. In DNA form, the CDR3 reads TGTGCCTGGAGTGTAGGTAGTGGACCTGAAGCTTTCTTT. Protein: CAWSVGSGPEAFF.

The chain joins TRBV11-2 to TRBJ2-5; 7 bases line up with TRBD1. V gave up 0 bases and J gave up 5 bases; unmatched junction bases: 3. The CDR3 is made up of 14 amino acids. Germline V gene sequence: CDR1 SGHAT, CDR2 FQNNGV. The CDR3 bases are TGTGCCAGCAGCTTAGAACAGGGGCTGGAGACCCAGTACTTC. Protein: CASSLEQGLETQYF.

The gene calls are TRBV10-3 and TRBJ1-1; D is undetermined. Per the germline V gene, CDR1 is ENHRY and CDR2 is SYGVKD. V was clipped by 2 bases and J by 6 bases, with 10 bases between them. The CDR3 runs 13 residues. CDR3 residues: CAISEPLRAEAFF. CDR3 DNA: TGTGCCATCAGTGAGCCGTTAAGGGCTGAAGCTTTCTTT.

This clonotype was seen more than once but under ten times. The genes are TRBV6-5 and TRBJ1-1; unclear D gene. Germline loops: CDR1 MNHEY, CDR2 SVGAGI. The CDR3 spans 11 residues. V was pared by 0 bases and J by 7 bases, with 3 bases between. The CDR3 nucleotides are TGTGCCAGCAGTTACTCAGTTGAAGCTTTCTTT. It yields the protein CASSYSVEAFF.

V gene TRBV28 combines with J gene TRBJ1-5; D may be TRBD1 (5 bases). This CDR3 has 12 residues. V lost 10 bases, J lost 4 bases, and 11 bases lay in between. CDR1 is MDHEN, CDR2 SYDVKM, per germline. CDR3: CATTWGNQPQHF. DNA of the CDR3: TGTGCCACCACATGGGGGAATCAGCCCCAGCATTTT.

The CDR3 nucleotides are TGTGCCAGCAGTGAGGGACCGGGGTGGCGGCACTCTGGGGCCAACGTCCTGACTTTC. The encoded protein is CASSEGPGWRHSGANVLTF. The gene calls are TRBV2 and TRBJ2-6; tentatively, D is TRBD1 or TRBD2 (5 bases each). The germline V gene encodes CDR1 SNHLY and CDR2 FYNNEI. Trimming took 3 bases from V and 0 from J, leaving 18 bases between them. This CDR3 has 19 residues.

The chain joins TRBV4-1 to TRBJ2-7; D is uncertain. This CDR3 comprises 14 residues. The V end was cut by 0 bases, the J end by 4 bases, with 10 bases between. Germline V lookup: CDR1 MGHRA, CDR2 YSYEKL. CDR3 in amino acids: CASSQDGGEYEQYF. The DNA for the CDR3 is TGCGCCAGCAGCCAAGATGGTGGGGAATACGAGCAGTACTTC.

The J gene is TRBJ1-2, the V gene TRBV12-3 or TRBV12-4; D not resolved. The CDR3 length is 13 residues. Trimming left V 10 bases short and J 3 bases short, with 15 bases between. The CDR3 DNA reads TGTGCCACCGGACTGACTGGGGACTATGGCTACACCTTC. Its protein product is CATGLTGDYGYTF.

This chain joins TRBV5-4 and TRBJ2-3; no firm D call. Trimming stripped 6 bases from V and 0 bases from J, with 11 bases between. The CDR3 is 14 amino acids. CDR1 is SGHNT and CDR2 is YYREEE in the germline V gene (reference sequence). CDR3 bases: TGTGCCAGCAACATCGAGGAGAGCACAGATACGCAGTATTTT. It translates to CASNIEESTDTQYF.

The chain uses TRBV3-1 and TRBJ2-7, with unresolved D. Germline lookup yields CDR1 LGHDT and CDR2 YNNKEL (reference sequence). Trimming pared 1 base from V and 2 bases from J, leaving 9 bases between. This CDR3 is built from 14 residues. The CDR3 loop is CASSQGAAPYEQYF. In nucleotides, the CDR3 is TGTGCCAGCAGCCAAGGGGCAGCCCCCTACGAGCAGTACTTC.

The chain employs TRBV30 and TRBJ2-7; 8 nucleotides align to TRBD1. Germline V gene data show CDR1 as GTSNPN and CDR2 as SVGIG (reference sequence). The CDR3 consists of 14 residues. V was clipped by 1 base and J by 7 bases; unmatched bases: 9. CDR3 DNA sequence: TGTGCCTGGAGTGCCGGACAGGGCGAGTGGGAGCAGTACTTC. Translating it yields CAWSAGQGEWEQYF.

V gene TRBV4-3 combines with J gene TRBJ2-7; D gene unclear. From germline, CDR1 is LGHNA and CDR2 YSLEER. The germline V and J ends were trimmed by 1 base and 3 bases, with 13 bases remaining between them. The CDR3 has 15 residues. The CDR3 nucleotides are TGCGCCAGCAGCCAAGGACTGAGAGGAAGCTACGAGCAGTACTTC. Its translation: CASSQGLRGSYEQYF.

This rearrangement joins TRBV29-1 to TRBJ1-2; D is undetermined. The CDR3 runs 12 residues. Germline V gene sequence: CDR1 SQVTM, CDR2 ANQGSEA. V lost 0 bases, J lost 5 bases, and 7 bases lay in between. Here the CDR3 DNA reads TGCAGCGTTGAAGAGGCAGGTTATGGCTACACCTTC. It is translated as CSVEEAGYGYTF.

This chain uses TRBV30 with TRBJ1-5; D not certain. The CDR3 is 12 amino acids. CDR1 and CDR2 (germline): GTSNPN, SVGIG (reference sequence). V was shortened by 0 bases and J by 4 bases, with 4 bases between the two germline ends. As DNA, the CDR3 is TGTGCCTGGAGTGTACGTAATCAGCCCCAGCATTTT. Protein: CAWSVRNQPQHF.

This CDR3 reads CASSIASSGANVLTF. The CDR3 DNA is TGTGCCAGTAGTATAGCCAGTTCTGGGGCCAACGTCCTGACTTTC. The V call is TRBV19, the J call TRBJ2-6; no definite D call. In germline, CDR1 is LNHDA, CDR2 SQIVND (reference sequence). The CDR3 has 15 amino acids. V was trimmed by 1 base and J by 1 base, leaving 5 bases between them. The full variable domain, with the rest looked up from reference TRBV19 and TRBJ2-6, is DGGITQSPKYLFRKEGQNVTLSCEQNLNHDAMYWYRQDPGQGLRLIYYSQIVNDFQKGDIAEGYSVSREKKESFPLTVTSAQKNPTAFYLCASSIASSGANVLTFGAGSRLTVL.